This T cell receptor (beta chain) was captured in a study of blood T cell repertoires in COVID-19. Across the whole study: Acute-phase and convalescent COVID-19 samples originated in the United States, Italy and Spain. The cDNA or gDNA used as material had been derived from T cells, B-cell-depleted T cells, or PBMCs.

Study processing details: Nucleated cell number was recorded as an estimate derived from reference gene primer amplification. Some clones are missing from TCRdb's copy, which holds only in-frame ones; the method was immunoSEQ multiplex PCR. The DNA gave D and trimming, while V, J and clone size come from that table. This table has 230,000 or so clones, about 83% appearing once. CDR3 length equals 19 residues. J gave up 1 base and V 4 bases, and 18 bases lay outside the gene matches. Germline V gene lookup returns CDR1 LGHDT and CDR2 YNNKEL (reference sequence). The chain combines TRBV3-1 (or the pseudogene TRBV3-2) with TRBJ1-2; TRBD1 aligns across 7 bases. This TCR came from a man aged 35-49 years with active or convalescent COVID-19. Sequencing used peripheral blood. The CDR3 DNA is TGTGCCAGCAGCCGACAGAACCGGGACAGAAGCCTGTTTAACTATGGCTACACCTTC. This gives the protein CASSRQNRDRSLFNYGYTF.